Sequencing of this T cell receptor beta chain was carried out in a study of blood T cell repertoires in COVID-19. V was shortened by 3 bases and J by 1 base, with 8 bases between the two germline ends. This CDR3 has 14 amino acids. In germline, CDR1 is SGHTA, CDR2 FQGNSA. Patients of the Seattle cohort, enrolled during active infection, were followed longitudinally. Only in-frame clones appear in the TCRdb table, and some are missing; sequencing was by immunoSEQ multiplex PCR. The sample lists 60,000 to 70,000 clones; 88% were seen once. The TCR comes from an older woman with COVID-19, enrolled during active disease. The chain recombines TRBV7-2 with TRBJ2-3, with a possible D match to TRBD2 (5 bases). The sample was peripheral blood. The CDR3 bases are TGTGCCAGCAGCTTGAGCGGAGGCACAGATACGCAGTATTTT. Translation: CASSLSGGTDTQYF.